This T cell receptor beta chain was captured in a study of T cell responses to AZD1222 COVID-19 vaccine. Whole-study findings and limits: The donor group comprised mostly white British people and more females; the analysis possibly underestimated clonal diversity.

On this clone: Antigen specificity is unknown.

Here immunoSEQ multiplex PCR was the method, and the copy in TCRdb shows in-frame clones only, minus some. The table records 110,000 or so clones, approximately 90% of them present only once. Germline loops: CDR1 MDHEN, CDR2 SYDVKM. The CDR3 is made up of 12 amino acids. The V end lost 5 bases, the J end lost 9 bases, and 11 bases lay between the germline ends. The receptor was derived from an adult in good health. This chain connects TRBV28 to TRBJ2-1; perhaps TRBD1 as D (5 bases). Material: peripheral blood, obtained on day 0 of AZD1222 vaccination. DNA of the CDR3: TGTGCCAGCAGTCGACAGTGGGTTGAGCAGTTCTTC. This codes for CASSRQWVEQFF.